A selection of T cell receptor beta chains follows, all from one sample in a study of T-cell reconstitution after alpha-beta-depleted transplantation in children. One entry per CDR3 protein, called by TCRdb with MiXCR from the PCR reads. The top ten hold around 10% of the sample, which has 300,000 or so distinct CDR3 sequences, almost 10% seen once. Specimen: PBMCs from the stem cell graft donor, collected from the stem cell graft. The receptor set was obtained from a human donor who donated a stem cell graft to a child with SCID. CDR3s include the opening cysteine and the closing phenylalanine or tryptophan. D genes are given only for firm matches. Part of the rows lack a size; the others show once, few, many or a class for expanded clones.

length: 12; D: -; J: TRBJ2-7; V: TRBV5-1; size: many; DNA: TGCGCCAGCAGCCACGAGCTAGGCGAGCAGTACTTC; CDR3: CASSHELGEQYF
length: 15; D: -; J: TRBJ2-3; V: TRBV2; size: -; DNA: TGTGCCAGCAGTTCCACGCTCGCCTGGACAGATACGCAGTATTTT; CDR3: CASSSTLAWTDTQYF
length: 14; D: -; J: TRBJ1-4; V: TRBV12-3/TRBV12-4; size: -; DNA: TGTGCCAGCAGGCAGACAGGACCCAATGAAAAACTGTTTTTT; CDR3: CASRQTGPNEKLFF
length: 13; D: -; J: TRBJ2-5; V: TRBV29-1; size: few; DNA: TGCAGCGTTGGGTTTTCGACCCAAGAGACCCAGTACTTC; CDR3: CSVGFSTQETQYF
length: 14; D: -; J: TRBJ2-1; V: TRBV20-1; size: -; DNA: TGCAGTGCCCCCGGACAGCTGACTTACAATGAGCAGTTCTTC; CDR3: CSAPGQLTYNEQFF
length: 16; D: -; J: TRBJ2-5; V: TRBV12-3/TRBV12-4; size: -; DNA: TGTGCCAGCAGTTTATGGGCAGGGCGAGGTCAAGAGACCCAGTACTTC; CDR3: CASSLWAGRGQETQYF
length: 14; D: -; J: TRBJ1-1; V: TRBV6-1; size: few; DNA: TGTGCCAGCAGCCACGGGGAGCCGAACACTGAAGCTTTCTTT; CDR3: CASSHGEPNTEAFF
length: 15; D: TRBD1; J: TRBJ2-7; V: TRBV5-4; size: once; DNA: TGTGCCAGCAGCAAGGGGGACAGGGGTTCCTACGAGCAGTACTTC; CDR3: CASSKGDRGSYEQYF
length: 14; D: TRBD1; J: TRBJ2-1; V: TRBV5-6; size: once; DNA: TGTGCCAGCAGCTTGCAGGGGGCTGGCAATGAGCAGTTCTTC; CDR3: CASSLQGAGNEQFF
length: 15; D: TRBD2; J: TRBJ2-1; V: TRBV6-1; size: -; DNA: TGTGCCAGCAGTGAAGCTAGCGGGGGATACAATGAGCAGTTCTTC; CDR3: CASSEASGGYNEQFF
length: 14; D: -; J: TRBJ1-6; V: TRBV20-1; size: few; DNA: TGCAGTGCTAGTGAGGGTTTTGGTAATTCACCCCTCCACTTT; CDR3: CSASEGFGNSPLHF
length: 13; D: TRBD1; J: TRBJ1-1; V: TRBV20-1; size: -; DNA: TGCAGTGCCTTGGGACAGGGGCCCCATGAAGCTTTCTTT; CDR3: CSALGQGPHEAFF
length: 14; D: -; J: TRBJ2-7; V: TRBV7-2; size: many; DNA: TGTGCCAGCAGCTCCAAGCCGGGTCTCTACGAGCAGTACTTC; CDR3: CASSSKPGLYEQYF
length: 10; D: -; J: TRBJ2-1; V: TRBV19; size: -; DNA: TGTGCCACGGGGTACAATGAGCAGTTCTTC; CDR3: CATGYNEQFF
length: 15; D: -; J: TRBJ2-7; V: TRBV20-1; size: -; DNA: TGCAGTGCCGAATCCCCCTGGACAGTCTCCTACGAGCAGTACTTC; CDR3: CSAESPWTVSYEQYF
length: 11; D: -; J: TRBJ2-7; V: TRBV3-1; size: many; DNA: TGTGCCAGCAGCCAAGTTTACGAGCAGTACTTC; CDR3: CASSQVYEQYF
length: 16; D: -; J: TRBJ1-2; V: TRBV5-8; size: -; DNA: TGTGCCAGCAGCTTGATGGACAGAGTCAATAACTATGGCTACACCTTC; CDR3: CASSLMDRVNNYGYTF
length: 13; D: -; J: TRBJ2-2; V: TRBV2; size: few; DNA: TGTGCCAGCCCCCGGGGGAACACCGGGGAGCTGTTTTTT; CDR3: CASPRGNTGELFF
length: 15; D: TRBD1; J: TRBJ2-7; V: TRBV11-2; size: -; DNA: TGTGCCAGCAGCTTAGGGAGGACAGGGGAGGAAGAGCAGTACTTC; CDR3: CASSLGRTGEEEQYF
length: 21; D: -; J: TRBJ1-3; V: TRBV4-2; size: -; DNA: TGTGCCAGCAGCCAAGAGGGGGTCGGCGGAGGGAGATTGACTTCTGGAAACACCATATATTTT; CDR3: CASSQEGVGGGRLTSGNTIYF
length: 13; D: -; J: TRBJ2-1; V: TRBV2; size: -; DNA: TGTGCCAGCACCCCCGGGTACTACAATGAGCAGTTCTTC; CDR3: CASTPGYYNEQFF
length: 13; D: TRBD1; J: TRBJ2-1; V: TRBV2; size: few; DNA: TGTGCCAAAAAAGCTCGGGACAGGGATGAGCAGTTCTTC; CDR3: CAKKARDRDEQFF
length: 14; D: -; J: TRBJ1-6; V: TRBV2; size: -; DNA: TGTGCCAGCAGTCCGGACGGCCTCACCTCACCCCTCCACTTT; CDR3: CASSPDGLTSPLHF
length: 14; D: TRBD1; J: TRBJ2-1; V: TRBV7-8; size: -; DNA: TGTGCCAGCAGCTTCAGGGGGCACTTAAATGAGCAGTTCTTC; CDR3: CASSFRGHLNEQFF
length: 14; D: TRBD1; J: TRBJ2-7; V: TRBV7-2; size: few; DNA: TGTGCCAGCAGCTTAGACGGGACAGGGTACGAGCAGTACTTC; CDR3: CASSLDGTGYEQYF
length: 16; D: TRBD2; J: TRBJ2-3; V: TRBV6-4; size: many; DNA: TGTGCCAGCAGCCCTTTGGGCGGGGGGAGCAAAGATACGCAGTATTTT; CDR3: CASSPLGGGSKDTQYF
length: 11; D: -; J: TRBJ2-5; V: TRBV12-3/TRBV12-4; size: many; DNA: TGTGCCAGCACCTTACTGGGGACCCAGTACTTC; CDR3: CASTLLGTQYF
length: 13; D: -; J: TRBJ2-7; V: TRBV6-2/TRBV6-3; size: -; DNA: TGTGCCAGCAGACCCGGGACATCCTACGAGCAGTACTTC; CDR3: CASRPGTSYEQYF
length: 14; D: -; J: TRBJ2-5; V: TRBV2; size: -; DNA: TGTGCCAGCAGTGCCGGGACTGGTAAAGAGACCCAGTACTTC; CDR3: CASSAGTGKETQYF
length: 16; D: -; J: TRBJ1-2; V: TRBV6-1; size: -; DNA: TGTGCCAGCAGTGAAATCGGCAGGCTTAGGGGGTATGGCTACACCTTC; CDR3: CASSEIGRLRGYGYTF
length: 13; D: TRBD2; J: TRBJ2-7; V: TRBV12-3/TRBV12-4; size: -; DNA: TGTGCCAGCAGTCCCCGGGGGGGGGACCAGCAGTACTTC; CDR3: CASSPRGGDQQYF
length: 17; D: -; J: TRBJ1-1; V: TRBV4-2; size: few; DNA: TGTGCCAGCAGCCACACAGACCTACTGGGAATGGGCACTGAAGCTTTCTTT; CDR3: CASSHTDLLGMGTEAFF
length: 13; D: TRBD1; J: TRBJ2-7; V: TRBV20-1; size: -; DNA: TGCAGTGCTAGAGTACAGGGGAGATACGAGCAGTACTTC; CDR3: CSARVQGRYEQYF
length: 15; D: TRBD1; J: TRBJ2-7; V: TRBV6-1; size: few; DNA: TGTGCCAGCAGTACCGGGACAGGGGCCTCCTACGAGCAGTACTTC; CDR3: CASSTGTGASYEQYF
length: 12; D: -; J: TRBJ2-7; V: TRBV6-2/TRBV6-3; size: many; DNA: TGTGCCAGCAGTGTCAGCTCCTACGAGCAGTACTTC; CDR3: CASSVSSYEQYF
length: 17; D: -; J: TRBJ2-1; V: TRBV25-1; size: few; DNA: TGTGCCAGCAGTACACAGGACGCTTCGAGCTCCTACAATGAGCAGTTCTTC; CDR3: CASSTQDASSSYNEQFF
length: 15; D: TRBD1; J: TRBJ2-2; V: TRBV7-3; size: many; DNA: TGTGCCAGCAGCCGGGACAGGACCAACACCGGGGAGCTGTTTTTT; CDR3: CASSRDRTNTGELFF
length: 17; D: -; J: TRBJ2-5; V: TRBV20-1; size: few; DNA: TGCAGTGCTAGAGATGCCGCAGATTTGTACCTCCAAGAGACCCAGTACTTC; CDR3: CSARDAADLYLQETQYF